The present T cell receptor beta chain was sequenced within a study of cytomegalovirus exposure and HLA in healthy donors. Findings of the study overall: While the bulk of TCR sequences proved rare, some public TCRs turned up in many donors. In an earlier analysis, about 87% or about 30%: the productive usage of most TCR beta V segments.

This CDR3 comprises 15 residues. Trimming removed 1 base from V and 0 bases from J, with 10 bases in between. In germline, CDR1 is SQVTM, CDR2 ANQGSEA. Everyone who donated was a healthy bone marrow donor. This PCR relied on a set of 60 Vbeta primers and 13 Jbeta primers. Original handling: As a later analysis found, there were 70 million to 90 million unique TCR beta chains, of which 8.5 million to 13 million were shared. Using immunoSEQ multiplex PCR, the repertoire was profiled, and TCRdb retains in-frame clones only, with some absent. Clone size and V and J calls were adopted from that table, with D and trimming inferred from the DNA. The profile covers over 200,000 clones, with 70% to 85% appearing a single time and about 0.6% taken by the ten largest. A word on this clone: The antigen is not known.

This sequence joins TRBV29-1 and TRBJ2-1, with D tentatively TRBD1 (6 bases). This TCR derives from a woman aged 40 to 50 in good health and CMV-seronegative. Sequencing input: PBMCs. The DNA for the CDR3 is TGCAGCGTTGAAGGGGGGACAACCTCCTACAATGAGCAGTTCTTC. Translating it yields CSVEGGTTSYNEQFF.